This passage covers 20 T cell receptor beta chains from one sample sequenced in a study of cytomegalovirus exposure and HLA in healthy donors. PCR was performed using 60 Vbeta and 13 Jbeta primers. Sequenced by immunoSEQ multiplex PCR; TCRdb stores in-frame clones only, minus some. This sample has 95,000 to 110,000 clones, with roughly three quarters found just once. Sequencing input: PBMCs. Receptors originate from a man aged 45-65 years in good health and CMV-seropositive.

CDR3 protein: CASIPNPDRGPDTQYF. CDR3 in DNA: TGTGCCAGCATCCCCAATCCCGACAGGGGGCCAGATACGCAGTATTTT. V usage is TRBV5-4 and J usage is TRBJ2-3, with 10 bases aligning to TRBD1. CDR1 is SGHNT, CDR2 YYREEE, per germline (reference sequence). Trimming cost V 6 bases and J 4 bases; bases outside gene matches: 11. The CDR3 has 16 residues.

This clone turned up a few times. The chain uses TRBV29-1 and TRBJ2-5, with 10 bases that match TRBD2. The CDR3 covers 14 residues. Germline values: CDR1 SQVTM, CDR2 ANQGSEA. The junction had 11 bases not matched to a gene; V was cut back by 8 bases and J by 5 bases. The CDR3 loop reads CSLMLSSGSETQYF. The CDR3 DNA reads TGCAGCCTTATGTTGTCTAGCGGGAGTGAGACCCAGTACTTC.

This clone was detected a few times. The J gene is TRBJ2-7, the V gene TRBV30; tentatively, D is TRBD1 (6 bases). The ends were cut back, 1 base at V and 3 bases at J, with 16 bases in the middle. CDR3 length: 15 residues. CDR1 and CDR2 (germline): GTSNPN, SVGIG (reference sequence). Written as DNA, the CDR3 is TGTGCCTGGAGTGGAACCGGGACACGGTTCTACGAGCAGTACTTC. Translation: CAWSGTGTRFYEQYF.

V usage is TRBV28 and J usage is TRBJ2-5; 7 bases are a match to TRBD1. Near its end, the DNA agrees better with TRBJ2-7, so the J call may be wrong. This CDR3 spans 15 amino acids. Germline V lookup: CDR1 MDHEN, CDR2 SYDVKM. In nucleotides, the CDR3 is TGTGCCAGCAGCCAAGCCGGGACAGCAGTCTACGAGCAGTACTTC. Its protein product is CASSQAGTAVYEQYF.

The J gene is TRBJ2-5, the V gene TRBV11-2; 10 bases are a match to TRBD2. With V trimmed by 5 bases and J by 4 bases, 7 bases remained unmatched. Germline V CDR1 and CDR2: SGHAT, FQNNGV. This CDR3 has 15 amino acids. The CDR3 DNA reads as TGTGCCAGCAGCACTTCTAGCGGGAGTACAGAGACCCAGTACTTC. Protein sequence: CASSTSSGSTETQYF.

The V gene is TRBV7-9, the J gene TRBJ1-6, with 9 bases that match TRBD1. Trimming at V came to 5 bases and at J to 10 bases, leaving 9 bases not matched to a gene. Germline lookup yields CDR1 SEHNR and CDR2 FQNEAQ (reference sequence). The CDR3 extends over 15 amino acids. CDR3 sequence: CASSLTGTGRSPLHF. The CDR3, as DNA: TGTGCCAGCAGCCTAACCGGGACAGGGCGGTCACCCCTCCACTTT.

The chain uses TRBV10-3 and TRBJ2-5, with 8 bases fitting TRBD1. With 10 bases clipped from V and 3 bases from J, the junction kept 4 bases outside the gene matches. Germline V lookup: CDR1 ENHRY, CDR2 SYGVKD. The CDR3 has 12 residues. The CDR3 DNA reads as TGTGCCACCCAGGGACAGGAAGAGACCCAGTACTTC. Its protein is CATQGQEETQYF.

This clone was found a few times. The chain recombines TRBV7-8 with TRBJ1-5, with 8 bases identical to TRBD1. Germline CDR1 reads SGHVS; CDR2 reads FQNEAQ. Unmatched junction bases numbered 7, after V lost 1 base and J lost 5 bases. The CDR3 extends over 16 amino acids. The CDR3, as DNA: TGTGCCAGCAGCTTAGAGGCAAGGACAGGGCATCAGCCCCAGCATTTT. It translates to CASSLEARTGHQPQHF.

The J gene is TRBJ2-1, the V gene TRBV30, with D unresolved. Trimming left V 2 bases short and J 4 bases short, with 6 bases between. Germline assignment: CDR1 GTSNPN and CDR2 SVGIG (reference sequence). The CDR3 is 12 residues long. The CDR3 DNA is TGTGCCTGGAGTAAGAGGTACAATGAGCAGTTCTTC. The encoded protein is CAWSKRYNEQFF.

This sequence joins TRBV30 and TRBJ2-2; D might be TRBD1 (5 bases). From germline, CDR1 is GTSNPN and CDR2 SVGIG (reference sequence). This CDR3 contains 13 residues. V lost 0 bases and J 6 bases, leaving 8 bases between the germline ends. The CDR3, as DNA: TGTGCCTGGAGTGTAGGGGTTTCCGGGGAGCTGTTTTTT. Protein sequence: CAWSVGVSGELFF. Together with reference TRBV30 and TRBJ2-2, the CDR3 gives the full variable domain: SQTIHQWPATLVQPVGSPLSLECTVEGTSNPNLYWYRQAAGRGLQLLFYSVGIGQISSEVPQNLSASRPQDRQFILSSKKLLLSDSGFYLCAWSVGVSGELFFGEGSRLTVL.

The chain is built from TRBV9 and TRBJ2-7, with 12 bases identical to TRBD1. Germline V gene data show CDR1 as SGDLS and CDR2 as YYNGEE. V lost 3 bases to trimming and J lost 7 bases; unmatched junction nucleotides: 11. The CDR3 has 16 amino acids. The CDR3 DNA reads TGTGCCAGCAGCGCCACCGGGACAGGGGGCAGGGAAGAGCAGTACTTC. Its translation is CASSATGTGGREEQYF. Full variable domain (rest looked up from reference TRBV9 and TRBJ2-7): DSGVTQTPKHLITATGQRVTLRCSPRSGDLSVYWYQQSLDQGLQFLIQYYNGEERAKGNILERFSAQQFPDLHSELNLSSLELGDSALYFCASSATGTGGREEQYFGPGTRLTVT.

V gene TRBV4-1 combines with J gene TRBJ2-1; 12 bases are a match to TRBD2. Germline lookup yields CDR1 MGHRA and CDR2 YSYEKL. CDR3 length: 16 residues. Trimming at V came to 2 bases and at J to 4 bases, leaving 3 bases not matched to a gene. Written as DNA, the CDR3 is TGCGCCAGCAGCCAACCCGGGACTAGCGGGTACAATGAGCAGTTCTTC. It yields the protein CASSQPGTSGYNEQFF.

This chain joins TRBV10-1 and TRBJ2-5; tentatively, D is TRBD2 (5 bases). The germline CDR1 and CDR2 sequences are WNHNN and SYGVQD (reference sequence). CDR3 size: 13 residues. V lost 6 bases, J lost 2 bases, and 10 bases lay in between. The chain's CDR3 is CASSPRVQETQYF. DNA of the CDR3: TGCGCCAGCAGCCCGAGGGTTCAAGAGACCCAGTACTTC.

The rearrangement links TRBV6-5 to TRBJ2-1; TRBD2 matches 7 bases. The CDR3 is 14 residues long. Losses at the gene ends were 5 bases for V and 7 bases for J; bases not matched to a gene: 8. Germline V gives CDR1 MNHEY, CDR2 SVGAGI. DNA for the CDR3: TGTGCCAGCAGTACTGGGGGGGAGGGAAATGAGCAGTTCTTC. Translation gives CASSTGGEGNEQFF.

The chain is built from TRBV25-1 and TRBJ2-3; a weak D match, TRBD1 (5 bases). This CDR3 spans 16 amino acids. CDR1 is MGHDK, CDR2 SYGVNS, per germline. Trimming took off 3 bases at V and 1 base at J, with 14 bases between the two ends. The CDR3 region has the DNA TGTGCCAGCAGTGACCTAAGGGGCCAAGGCACAGATACGCAGTATTTT. Translation: CASSDLRGQGTDTQYF.

In this sample, this clone turned up once. The V call is TRBV9, the J call TRBJ2-1; the match to TRBD2 covers 7 bases. This CDR3 has 16 residues. Trimming at V came to 0 bases and at J to 4 bases, leaving 7 bases not matched to a gene. Per germline, CDR1 SGDLS and CDR2 YYNGEE. CDR3 DNA sequence: TGTGCCAGCAGCGTAGGTCTGTCGGGGGGATACAATGAGCAGTTCTTC. It encodes CASSVGLSGGYNEQFF.

J is TRBJ2-1 and V is TRBV28, with TRBD2 matching 13 bases. Germline values: CDR1 MDHEN, CDR2 SYDVKM. The trim removed 7 bases at V and 10 bases at J, leaving 7 bases unmatched. CDR3 size: 14 residues. The CDR3 DNA follows: TGTGCCAGCACCCGGACTAGCGGGAGCTCAGAGCAGTTCTTC. This translates into CASTRTSGSSEQFF.

V and J are TRBV19 and TRBJ1-1; 7 bases agree with TRBD1. The CDR3 consists of 12 residues. V dropped 6 bases and J dropped 10; count of bases not matched to a gene: 8. Germline V gene sequence: CDR1 LNHDA, CDR2 SQIVND (reference sequence). CDR3 amino acids: CASRVDRDTAFF. The CDR3 DNA reads TGTGCCAGTAGGGTAGACAGGGACACAGCTTTCTTT.

Points on this clone: This sample also contains other DNA sequences that code for the same CDR3. The V and J genes are TRBV27 and TRBJ2-7, with TRBD1 identical over 7 bases. Germline V gene lookup returns CDR1 MNHEY and CDR2 SMNVEV (reference sequence). The V segment lost 5 bases and the J segment 4 bases; nucleotides outside the gene matches: 20. The CDR3 spans 18 residues. CDR3 bases: TGTGCCAGCAGTCCCAACAGGGGCAAGCCCTCGTATACTTACGAGCAGTACTTC. It yields the protein CASSPNRGKPSYTYEQYF.

The chain recombines TRBV10-2 with TRBJ2-5; no firm D call. The germline gives CDR1 WSHSY, CDR2 SAAADI. V was clipped by 8 bases and J by 5 bases, with 12 bases between them. The CDR3 is made up of 12 amino acids. CDR3 sequence: CASRGGSETQYF. CDR3 nucleotide sequence: TGCGCCAGCCGTGGCGGCTCCGAGACCCAGTACTTC.